This T cell receptor beta chain stems from a study of beta chain features in type 1 diabetes. Findings of the study overall: Shorter TCRB CDR3s, moderately but significantly so, were found in Type 1 diabetes patients in all four CD4+ subsets. Across patients, naive, central memory and Treg TCRB repertoires exhibited apparently greater similarity than was observed across healthy donors.

The germline V gene encodes CDR1 SGDLS and CDR2 YYNGEE. V shed 4 bases and J 0 bases; nucleotides not matched to a gene: 4. The CDR3 spans 17 residues. Expressed TCRB transcripts got sequenced, as all isolated RNA was reverse transcribed. Assay: immunoSEQ multiplex PCR; the TCRdb copy retains only in-frame clones and omits some. The sample consists of 250,000 to 300,000 clones, approximately 24% of them appearing once. Each population that was sorted was more than 95% pure. In this sample, this clone turned up a few times. Its antigen is unknown. The gene calls are TRBV9 and TRBJ2-1, with 13 bases identical to TRBD2. This sequence originates from a woman aged 30 to 39 with type 1 diabetes. Sequenced input: naive CD4+ T cells from blood. CDR3 protein: CASSPLAGGSSYNEQFF. For the CDR3, the DNA is TGTGCCAGCAGCCCACTAGCGGGAGGGAGCTCCTACAATGAGCAGTTCTTC.